This entry is about one TCR beta chain. Its antigen is undetermined. Patients with a history of autoimmune disease or on systemic immunosuppression were excluded. This record belongs to a study of OX40 agonist ivuxolimab in advanced cancers. About the study: The mean age was approximately 60 years, ranging from about 23 to 79, with 65% to 85% of participants male. Therapy given before enrollment (anti-PD-1, anti-PD-L1 or anti-CTLA-4) was allowed, and roughly 42% had some.

Assay used: immunoSEQ multiplex PCR; TCRdb lists only in-frame clones, some missing. The repertoire holds around 130,000 clones, with roughly 95% as singletons. CDR1 is SGHRS and CDR2 is YFSETQ in the germline V gene. This CDR3 spans 16 amino acids. J was trimmed by 2 bases and V by 0 bases; bases with no gene match: 3. Study-wide points: Expanded clones belonging to CD8+ T cells outnumbered, on average, those of CD4+.

This sequence originates from an adult with an advanced solid tumor such as melanoma, head and neck, liver or kidney cancer. The chain has TRBV5-1 and TRBJ2-7, with 12 bases aligning to TRBD2. This sample comprised CD4+ or CD8+ T cells sorted from blood, obtained in a trial of the OX40 agonist ivuxolimab. CDR3 in amino acids: CASSLVASGGAYEQYF. Here the CDR3 DNA reads TGCGCCAGCAGCTTGGTAGCTAGCGGGGGGGCCTACGAGCAGTACTTC.